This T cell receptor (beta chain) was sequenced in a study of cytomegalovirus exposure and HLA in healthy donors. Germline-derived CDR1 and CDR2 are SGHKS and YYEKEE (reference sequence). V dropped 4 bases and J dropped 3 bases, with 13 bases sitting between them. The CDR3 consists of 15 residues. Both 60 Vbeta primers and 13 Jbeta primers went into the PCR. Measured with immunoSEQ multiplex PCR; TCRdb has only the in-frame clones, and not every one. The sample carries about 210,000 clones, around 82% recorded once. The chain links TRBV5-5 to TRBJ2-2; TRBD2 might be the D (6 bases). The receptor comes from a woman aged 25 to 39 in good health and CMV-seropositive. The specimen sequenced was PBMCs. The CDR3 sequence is CASSMEGPYTGELFF. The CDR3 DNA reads TGTGCCAGCAGCATGGAGGGGCCTTACACCGGGGAGCTGTTTTTT.